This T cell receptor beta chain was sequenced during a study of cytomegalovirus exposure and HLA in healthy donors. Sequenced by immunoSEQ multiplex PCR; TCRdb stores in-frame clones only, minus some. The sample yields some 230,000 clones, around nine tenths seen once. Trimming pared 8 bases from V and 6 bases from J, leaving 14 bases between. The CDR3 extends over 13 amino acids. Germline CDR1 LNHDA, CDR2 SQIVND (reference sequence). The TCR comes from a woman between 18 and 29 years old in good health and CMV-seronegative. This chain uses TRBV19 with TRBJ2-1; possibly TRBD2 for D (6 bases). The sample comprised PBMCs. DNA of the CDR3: TGTGCCAGTGGGCTAGCGATGAGCAATGAGCAGTTCTTC. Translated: CASGLAMSNEQFF.